The rows below give T cell receptor beta chains drawn from one sample of a study of cytomegalovirus exposure and HLA in healthy donors. Sequencing used immunoSEQ multiplex PCR; TCRdb keeps in-frame clones, though not all of them. The table shows roughly 200,000 clones, with 79% occurring only once. The sample was PBMCs. The receptors shown here come from a woman between 40 and 55 years old in good health and CMV-seronegative. Each CDR3 is given with its conserved first and last residue. D genes are given only for firm matches. A row's size may be missing; if present it is once, few, many or a size class.

CDR3 DNA,CDR3 protein,clone size,D gene,J gene,V gene
TGTGCCAGCAGTACCCGTGGGGGGAGGAACACTGAAGCTTTCTTT,CASSTRGGRNTEAFF,.,.,TRBJ1-1,TRBV9
TGTGCCAGCTCACCCGGGGACTTATACGAGCAGTACTTC,CASSPGDLYEQYF,.,.,TRBJ2-7,TRBV18
TGTGCCAGCAGTCCAGGACTAGCGGGAGGTTTTGAGCAGTTCTTC,CASSPGLAGGFEQFF,.,TRBD2,TRBJ2-1,TRBV28
TGTGCCAGCAGCTTAGTCACGGGGAACACTGAAGCTTTCTTT,CASSLVTGNTEAFF,.,.,TRBJ1-1,TRBV7-8
TGTGCCAGCAGTGAAAACAGAAATTCACCCCTCCACTTT,CASSENRNSPLHF,.,.,TRBJ1-6,TRBV6-1
TGTGCCAGCAGCCGACTAGCGGGGGGACCCTACGAGCAGTACTTC,CASSRLAGGPYEQYF,.,TRBD2,TRBJ2-7,TRBV6-5
TGCGCCAGCAGCTTGACAGGGGGCGGCCACAATGAGCAGTTCTTC,CASSLTGGGHNEQFF,.,TRBD1,TRBJ2-1,TRBV5-1
TGTGCCTGGAGTGGGGGGGACCTCTTGGTCGAGCAGTACTTC,CAWSGGDLLVEQYF,.,.,TRBJ2-7,TRBV30
TGTGCCACCAGCAGAGATTTGAGGAGCAATCAGCCCCAGCATTTT,CATSRDLRSNQPQHF,.,.,TRBJ1-5,TRBV15
TGCGCCAGCAGCCAAGACGGGACTAGCGGGCGGTACGAGCAGTACTTC,CASSQDGTSGRYEQYF,.,TRBD2,TRBJ2-7,TRBV4-3
TGTGCCAGCGGACAGCTCTCTGGGGCCAACGTCCTGACTTTC,CASGQLSGANVLTF,few,.,TRBJ2-6,TRBV5-4
TGTGCCAGCAGCCCCGGGTTCAATGAGCAGTTCTTC,CASSPGFNEQFF,.,.,TRBJ2-1,TRBV7-9
TGTGCCAGCTCACCGACAGGGGACGAGCAGTACTTC,CASSPTGDEQYF,.,TRBD1,TRBJ2-7,TRBV18
TGCGCCAGCAGCTTCCCTAGTGAAGAGACCCAGTACTTC,CASSFPSEETQYF,once,.,TRBJ2-5,TRBV5-1
TGCGCCAGCAGCCAACGAGCGGGGGGTCCGAACACCGGGGAGCTGTTTTTT,CASSQRAGGPNTGELFF,.,TRBD2,TRBJ2-2,TRBV4-1
TGCGCCAGCAGCTTGGATTGGGGGCAGGGCTATGGCTACACCTTC,CASSLDWGQGYGYTF,few,.,TRBJ1-2,TRBV5-1
TGTGCCACCAGCTCCTCGGGACAGTCTTACGAGCAGTACTTC,CATSSSGQSYEQYF,once,TRBD1,TRBJ2-7,TRBV15
TGTGCCAGCAGTTTATACAACAGGGTGGATGACATTCAGTACTTC,CASSLYNRVDDIQYF,.,.,TRBJ2-4,TRBV27
TGTGCCAGCAGCTTAGTGACAGGGGATAACTATGGCTACACCTTC,CASSLVTGDNYGYTF,.,TRBD1,TRBJ1-2,TRBV7-2
TGTGCCAGTAGTATAGAGGGGGCAGCCAAAAACATTCAGTACTTC,CASSIEGAAKNIQYF,.,.,TRBJ2-4,TRBV19
TGTGCCAGCCGGACTAGCGGGAAGGATACGCAGTATTTT,CASRTSGKDTQYF,.,TRBD2,TRBJ2-3,TRBV27
TGTGCCAGCAGCCACGGAATCGGGAGAGTCGGGCAAGAGACCCAGTACTTC,CASSHGIGRVGQETQYF,.,.,TRBJ2-5,TRBV14
TGTGCCAGCAGTGAAGCCGGCAGGGGGTTACGGGAGACCCAGTACTTC,CASSEAGRGLRETQYF,.,TRBD1,TRBJ2-5,TRBV6-1
TGTGCCAGTAGTCCTTCCCGCAGGGGTGATCTGAATGAGCAGTTCTTC,CASSPSRRGDLNEQFF,.,.,TRBJ2-1,TRBV19
TGTGCCAGCAGTGCCTCCGGGACGGGGGTGGATGAGCAGTTCTTC,CASSASGTGVDEQFF,.,.,TRBJ2-1,TRBV6-1
TGTGCCAGCAGCTTGACAGGGGGCAGGAATCAGCCCCAGCATTTT,CASSLTGGRNQPQHF,.,TRBD1,TRBJ1-5,TRBV11-1
TGTGCCTGGAGTCCTCACCCAGACAATGAGCAGTTCTTC,CAWSPHPDNEQFF,.,.,TRBJ2-1,TRBV30
TGTGCCAGCAGTTACCGCCAGGGTAATGAGCAGTTCTTC,CASSYRQGNEQFF,.,.,TRBJ2-1,TRBV6-5
TGTGCCAGCAGTTACTCGGGACAGGCTTATGAAAAACTGTTTTTT,CASSYSGQAYEKLFF,many,TRBD1,TRBJ1-4,TRBV6-5
TGCGCCAGCAGCTTCACCGCCTCTGGGACAGCCGTTGGCTACACCTTC,CASSFTASGTAVGYTF,.,TRBD1,TRBJ1-2,TRBV4-1
TGCGCCAGCAACAGGGGCGGAGCAGATACGCAGTATTTT,CASNRGGADTQYF,few,TRBD1,TRBJ2-3,TRBV5-1
TGTGCCAGCAGTTCGTACAGGGAGTGGGATGGCTACACCTTC,CASSSYREWDGYTF,.,.,TRBJ1-2,TRBV27
TGCGCCAGCAGCTGGGGGACAGGCCGCTCTGGAAACACCATATATTTT,CASSWGTGRSGNTIYF,.,TRBD1,TRBJ1-3,TRBV5-1
TGCGCCAGCAGTAGCGGGGGGGGACCCGAGCAGTACTTC,CASSSGGGPEQYF,.,TRBD2,TRBJ2-7,TRBV5-1
TGCGCCAGCAGCTTGGTAGCCTCTAACCTAGCCAAAAACATTCAGTACTTC,CASSLVASNLAKNIQYF,.,.,TRBJ2-4,TRBV5-1
TGTGCCAGTACCGAAAGCGGGGGGACAGAAGCTTTCTTT,CASTESGGTEAFF,.,.,TRBJ1-1,TRBV19
TGTGCCAGCAGCTTGGGGGTGACAGGGTATGGCTACACCTTC,CASSLGVTGYGYTF,.,TRBD1,TRBJ1-2,TRBV5-4